A single sample gave rise to the 4 T cell receptor beta chains below, sequenced in a study of shared clonotypes between healthy human individuals. Only in-frame clones appear in the TCRdb table, and some are missing; sequencing was by immunoSEQ multiplex PCR. The sample contains about 1.1 million clones, 70% to 80% of which appear only once. Sequencing was carried out using memory CD4+ T cells from PBMCs. The subset denotes: CD45RA-negative fraction. The receptors originated from a man younger than 35 in good health. Some clones in this sample may be carry-over from other donors' samples.

The chain couples TRBV27 to TRBJ2-1; D may correspond to TRBD1 or TRBD2 (6 bases each). Trimming left V 1 base short and J 8 bases short, with 15 bases between. Germline V gene sequence: CDR1 MNHEY, CDR2 SMNVEV (reference sequence). The CDR3 runs to 15 residues. The CDR3 loop reads CASSLLRRDKYEQFF. The CDR3 DNA follows: TGTGCCAGCAGTTTATTGCGGCGGGACAAGTATGAGCAGTTCTTC.

The V and J genes are TRBV18 and TRBJ2-1, with D possibly being TRBD2 (6 bases). Germline CDR1 KGHSH, CDR2 LQKENI. The CDR3 totals 15 residues. V lost 5 bases and J lost 6, with 17 bases in between. The CDR3 coding sequence is TGTGCCAGCTCAGCATCCAGACTAGGAGGCAATGAGCAGTTCTTC. Its translation: CASSASRLGGNEQFF.

The chain employs TRBV11-3 and TRBJ2-7; possibly TRBD1 or TRBD2 for D (5 bases each). Germline assignment: CDR1 SGHNT and CDR2 YENEEA. Trimming removed 3 bases at V and 5 bases at J, with 11 bases between. The CDR3 runs to 13 residues. In DNA, the CDR3 is TGTGCCAGCAGCTTTGACGGGGACCACGAGCAGTACTTC. Its protein is CASSFDGDHEQYF.

This sequence joins TRBV9 and TRBJ2-2; maybe TRBD1 (6 bases). The germline V gene has CDR1 SGDLS and CDR2 YYNGEE. The CDR3 is 16 amino acids. The V and J ends lost 0 bases and 4 bases respectively, with 13 bases between them. CDR3 residues: CASSVGVGGGTGELFF. Written as DNA, the CDR3 is TGTGCCAGCAGCGTAGGTGTAGGGGGTGGCACCGGGGAGCTGTTTTTT.